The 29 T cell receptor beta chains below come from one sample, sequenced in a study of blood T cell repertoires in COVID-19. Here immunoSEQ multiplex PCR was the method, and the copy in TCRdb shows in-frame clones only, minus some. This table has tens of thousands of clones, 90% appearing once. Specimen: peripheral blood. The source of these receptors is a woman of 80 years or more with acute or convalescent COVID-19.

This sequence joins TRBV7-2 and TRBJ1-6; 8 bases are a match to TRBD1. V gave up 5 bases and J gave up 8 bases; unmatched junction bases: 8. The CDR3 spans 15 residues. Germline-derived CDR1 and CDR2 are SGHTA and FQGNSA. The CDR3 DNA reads TGTGCCAGCAGCAACCACAGGGGGAATTATTCACCCCTCCACTTT. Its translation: CASSNHRGNYSPLHF.

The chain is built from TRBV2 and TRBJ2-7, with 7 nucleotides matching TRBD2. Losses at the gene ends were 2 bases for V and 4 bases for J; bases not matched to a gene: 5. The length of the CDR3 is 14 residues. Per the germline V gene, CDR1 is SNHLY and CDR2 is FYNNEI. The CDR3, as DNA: TGTGCCAGCAGTGAATTGGGGGGGTCGTACGAGCAGTACTTC. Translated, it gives CASSELGGSYEQYF.

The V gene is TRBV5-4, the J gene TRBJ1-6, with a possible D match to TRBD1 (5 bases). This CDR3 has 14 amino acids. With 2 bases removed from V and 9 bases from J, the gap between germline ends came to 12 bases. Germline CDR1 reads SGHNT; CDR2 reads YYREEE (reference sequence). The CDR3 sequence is CASSFRASGSPLHF. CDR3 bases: TGTGCCAGCAGCTTCAGGGCCTCCGGTTCACCCCTCCACTTT.

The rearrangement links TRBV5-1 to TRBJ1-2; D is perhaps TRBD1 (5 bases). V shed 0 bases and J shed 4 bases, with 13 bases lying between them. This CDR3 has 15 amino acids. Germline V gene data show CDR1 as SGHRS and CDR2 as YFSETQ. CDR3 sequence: CASSLDPGRGYGYTF. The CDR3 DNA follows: TGCGCCAGCAGCTTGGATCCAGGGCGGGGCTATGGCTACACCTTC.

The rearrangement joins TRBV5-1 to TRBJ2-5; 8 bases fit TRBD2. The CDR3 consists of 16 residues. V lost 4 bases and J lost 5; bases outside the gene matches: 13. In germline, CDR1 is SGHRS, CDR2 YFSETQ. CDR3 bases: TGCGCCAGCAGCCCCGGGGGGGCTAGCGGAGGGGAGACCCAGTACTTC. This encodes CASSPGGASGGETQYF.

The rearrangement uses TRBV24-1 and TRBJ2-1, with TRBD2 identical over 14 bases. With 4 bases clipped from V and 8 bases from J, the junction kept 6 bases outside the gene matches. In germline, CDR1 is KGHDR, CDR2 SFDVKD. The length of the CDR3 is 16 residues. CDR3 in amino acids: CATSDRTSGRIHEQFF. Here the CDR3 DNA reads TGTGCCACCAGTGACCGGACTAGCGGGAGGATTCATGAGCAGTTCTTC.

This CDR3 is CASSPPLQGRQPQHF. The CDR3 nucleotides are TGTGCCAGCTCACCACCGTTACAGGGGAGACAGCCCCAGCATTTT. The chain recombines TRBV18 with TRBJ1-5, with 7 bases aligning to TRBD1. Germline trimming cut 0 bases from V and 7 bases from J; bases unmatched to any gene: 6. The CDR3 spans 15 residues. Germline V lookup: CDR1 KGHSH, CDR2 LQKENI.

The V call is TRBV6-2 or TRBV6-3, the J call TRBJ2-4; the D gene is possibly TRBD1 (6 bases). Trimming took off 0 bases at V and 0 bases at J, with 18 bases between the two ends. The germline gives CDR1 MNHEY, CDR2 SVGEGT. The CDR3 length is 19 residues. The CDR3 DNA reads TGTGCCAGCAGTTACTCGAGCCAGGACAGAACTCTAGCCAAAAACATTCAGTACTTC. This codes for CASSYSSQDRTLAKNIQYF.

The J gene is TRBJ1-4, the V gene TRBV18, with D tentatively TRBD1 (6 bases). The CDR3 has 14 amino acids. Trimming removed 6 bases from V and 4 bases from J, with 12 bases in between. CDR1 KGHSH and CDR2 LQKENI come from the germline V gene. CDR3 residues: CASSPGQINEKLFF. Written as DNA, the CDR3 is TGTGCCAGCTCCCCTGGACAGATTAATGAAAAACTGTTTTTT.

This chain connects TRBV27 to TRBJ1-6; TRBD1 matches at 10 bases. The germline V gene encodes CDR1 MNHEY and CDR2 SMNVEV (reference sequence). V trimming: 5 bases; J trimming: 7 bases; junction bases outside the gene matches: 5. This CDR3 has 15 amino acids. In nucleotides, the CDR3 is TGTGCCAGCAGTCCCACGGACAGGGGGAATTCACCCCTCCACTTT. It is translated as CASSPTDRGNSPLHF.

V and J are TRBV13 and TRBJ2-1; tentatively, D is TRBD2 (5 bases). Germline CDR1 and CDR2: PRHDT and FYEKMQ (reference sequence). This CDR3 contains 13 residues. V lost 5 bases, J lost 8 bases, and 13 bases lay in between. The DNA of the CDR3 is TGTGCCAGCAGCCCGCCTAGCAGGCATGAGCAGTTCTTC. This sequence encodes CASSPPSRHEQFF.

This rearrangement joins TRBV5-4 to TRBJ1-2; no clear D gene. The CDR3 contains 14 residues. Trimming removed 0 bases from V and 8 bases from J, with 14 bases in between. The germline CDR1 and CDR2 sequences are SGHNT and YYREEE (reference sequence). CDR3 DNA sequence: TGTGCCAGCAGCTTGGAACAGCTCAGAGGGGGCTACACCTTC. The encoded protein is CASSLEQLRGGYTF.

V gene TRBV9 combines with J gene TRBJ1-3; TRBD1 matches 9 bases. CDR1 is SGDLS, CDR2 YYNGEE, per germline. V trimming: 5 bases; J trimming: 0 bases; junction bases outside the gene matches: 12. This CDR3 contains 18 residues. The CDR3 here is CASRPDQGQGHSGNTIYF. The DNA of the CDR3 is TGTGCCAGCAGACCGGACCAGGGACAGGGCCACTCTGGAAACACCATATATTTT. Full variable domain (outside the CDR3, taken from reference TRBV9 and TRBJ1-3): DSGVTQTPKHLITATGQRVTLRCSPRSGDLSVYWYQQSLDQGLQFLIQYYNGEERAKGNILERFSAQQFPDLHSELNLSSLELGDSALYFCASRPDQGQGHSGNTIYFGEGSWLTVV.

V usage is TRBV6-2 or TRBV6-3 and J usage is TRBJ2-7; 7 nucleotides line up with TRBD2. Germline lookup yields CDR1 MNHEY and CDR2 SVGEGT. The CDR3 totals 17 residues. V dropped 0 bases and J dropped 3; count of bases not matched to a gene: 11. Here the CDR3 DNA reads TGTGCCAGCAGTTACTCCCCTGGACTAGTAGGACACTACGAGCAGTACTTC. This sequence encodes CASSYSPGLVGHYEQYF.

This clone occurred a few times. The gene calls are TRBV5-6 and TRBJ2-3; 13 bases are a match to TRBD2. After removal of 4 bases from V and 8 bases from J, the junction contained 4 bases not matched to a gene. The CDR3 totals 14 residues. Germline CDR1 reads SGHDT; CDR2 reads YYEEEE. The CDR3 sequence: CASSGTSGAFTQYF. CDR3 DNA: TGTGCCAGCAGCGGGACTAGCGGGGCTTTTACGCAGTATTTT.

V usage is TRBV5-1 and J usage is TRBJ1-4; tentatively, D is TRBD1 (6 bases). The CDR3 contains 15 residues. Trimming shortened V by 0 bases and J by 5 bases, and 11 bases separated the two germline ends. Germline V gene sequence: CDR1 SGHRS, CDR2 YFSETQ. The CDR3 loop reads CASSLALGANEKLFF. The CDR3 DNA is TGCGCCAGCAGCTTGGCCCTGGGGGCGAATGAAAAACTGTTTTTT.

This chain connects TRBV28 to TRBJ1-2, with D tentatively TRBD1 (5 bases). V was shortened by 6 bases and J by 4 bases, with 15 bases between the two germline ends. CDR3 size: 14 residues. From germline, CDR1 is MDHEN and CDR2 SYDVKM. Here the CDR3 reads CASRQGFGFYGYTF. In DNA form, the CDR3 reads TGTGCCAGCAGGCAGGGTTTTGGTTTCTATGGCTACACCTTC.

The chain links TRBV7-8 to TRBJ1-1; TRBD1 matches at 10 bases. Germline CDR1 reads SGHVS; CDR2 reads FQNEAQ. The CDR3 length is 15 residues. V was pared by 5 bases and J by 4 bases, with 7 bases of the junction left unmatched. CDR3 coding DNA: TGTGCCAGCAGCGGCGACAGGGGGCAGGGCACTGAAGCTTTCTTT. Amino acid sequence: CASSGDRGQGTEAFF.

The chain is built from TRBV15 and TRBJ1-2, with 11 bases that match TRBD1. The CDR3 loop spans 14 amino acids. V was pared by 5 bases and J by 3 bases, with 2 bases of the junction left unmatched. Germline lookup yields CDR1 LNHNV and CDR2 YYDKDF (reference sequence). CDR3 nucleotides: TGTGCCACCAGCGGGGACAGGGGGGACTATGGCTACACCTTC. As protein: CATSGDRGDYGYTF.

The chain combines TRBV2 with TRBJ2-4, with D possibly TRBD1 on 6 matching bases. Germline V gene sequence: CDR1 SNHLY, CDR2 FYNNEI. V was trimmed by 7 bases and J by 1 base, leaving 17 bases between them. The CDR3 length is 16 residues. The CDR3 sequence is CASTTDRLGAKNIQYF. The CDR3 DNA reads TGTGCCAGCACGACTGACAGGCTAGGGGCCAAAAACATTCAGTACTTC.

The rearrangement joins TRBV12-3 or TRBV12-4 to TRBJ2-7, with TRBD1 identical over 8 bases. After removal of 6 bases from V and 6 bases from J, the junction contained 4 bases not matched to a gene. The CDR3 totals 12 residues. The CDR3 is CASSPGTGEQYF. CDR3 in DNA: TGTGCCAGCAGCCCAGGGACAGGCGAGCAGTACTTC.

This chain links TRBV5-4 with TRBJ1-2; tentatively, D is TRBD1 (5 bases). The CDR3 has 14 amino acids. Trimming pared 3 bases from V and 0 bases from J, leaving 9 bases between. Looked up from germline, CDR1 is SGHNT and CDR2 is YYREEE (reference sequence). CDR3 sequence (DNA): TGTGCCAGCAGCTCGGTACAGGCTAACTATGGCTACACCTTC. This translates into CASSSVQANYGYTF.

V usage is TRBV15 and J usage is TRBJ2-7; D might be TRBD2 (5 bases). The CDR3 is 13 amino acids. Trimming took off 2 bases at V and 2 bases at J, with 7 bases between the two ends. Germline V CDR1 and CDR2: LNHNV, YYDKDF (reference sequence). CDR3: CATSRRTAYEQYF. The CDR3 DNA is TGTGCCACCAGCAGAAGGACTGCCTACGAGCAGTACTTC. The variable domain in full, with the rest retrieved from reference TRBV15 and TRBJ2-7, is DAMVIQNPRYQVTQFGKPVTLSCSQTLNHNVMYWYQQKSSQAPKLLFHYYDKDFNNEADTPDNFQSRRPNTSFCFLDIRSPGLGDTAMYLCATSRRTAYEQYFGPGTRLTVT.

The CDR3: CASSLVLNNEQFF. Written as DNA, the CDR3 is TGTGCCAGCAGCTTGGTCCTTAACAATGAGCAGTTCTTC. The chain links TRBV5-6 to TRBJ2-1; D gene unclear. V was pared by 0 bases and J by 5 bases, with 6 bases between. The CDR3 spans 13 residues. Germline CDR1 reads SGHDT; CDR2 reads YYEEEE.

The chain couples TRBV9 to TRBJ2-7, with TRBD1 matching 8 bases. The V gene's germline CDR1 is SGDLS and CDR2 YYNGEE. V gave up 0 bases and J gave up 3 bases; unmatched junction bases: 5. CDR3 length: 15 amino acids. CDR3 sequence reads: CASSVEGQAGYEQYF. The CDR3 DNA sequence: TGTGCCAGCAGCGTAGAGGGACAGGCGGGCTACGAGCAGTACTTC.

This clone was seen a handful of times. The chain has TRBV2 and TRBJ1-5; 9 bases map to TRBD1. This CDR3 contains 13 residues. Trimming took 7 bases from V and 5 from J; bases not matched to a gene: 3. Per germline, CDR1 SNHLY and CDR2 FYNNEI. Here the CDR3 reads CASKRTGDQPQHF. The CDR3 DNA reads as TGTGCCAGCAAGAGGACAGGGGATCAGCCCCAGCATTTT.

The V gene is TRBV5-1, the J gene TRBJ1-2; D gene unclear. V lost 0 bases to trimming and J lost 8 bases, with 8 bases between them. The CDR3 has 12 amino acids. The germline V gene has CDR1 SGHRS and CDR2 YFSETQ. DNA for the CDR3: TGCGCCAGCAGCTTGGAGTCGGGAGGCTACACCTTC. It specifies CASSLESGGYTF.

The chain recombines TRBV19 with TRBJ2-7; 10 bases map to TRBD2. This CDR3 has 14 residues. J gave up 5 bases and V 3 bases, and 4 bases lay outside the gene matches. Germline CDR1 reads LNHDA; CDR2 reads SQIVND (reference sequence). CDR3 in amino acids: CASSMSLAGDEQYF. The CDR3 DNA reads TGTGCCAGTAGTATGAGTCTAGCGGGGGACGAGCAGTACTTC.

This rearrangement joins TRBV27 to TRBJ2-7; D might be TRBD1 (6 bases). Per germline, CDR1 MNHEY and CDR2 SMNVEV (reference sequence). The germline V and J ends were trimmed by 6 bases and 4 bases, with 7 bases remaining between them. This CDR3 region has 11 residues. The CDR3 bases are TGTGCCAGCAGGCAGGGGTACGAGCAGTACTTC. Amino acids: CASRQGYEQYF.